This passage covers 15 T cell receptor beta chains from one sample sequenced in a study of blood T cell repertoires in COVID-19. Sequencing was performed with immunoSEQ multiplex PCR; in TCRdb, only in-frame clones are kept and a portion is missing. The repertoire holds around 210,000 clones, with 80% to 90% as singletons. The specimen sequenced was peripheral blood. The receptors originated from a human donor in a cohort sampled during active COVID-19.

The chain recombines TRBV28 with TRBJ2-7; 8 bases map to TRBD1. This CDR3 contains 15 residues. The V and J ends lost 3 bases and 1 base, in that order; junction bases with no gene match: 5. Germline CDR1 MDHEN, CDR2 SYDVKM. CDR3: CASSLLGQESYEQYF. CDR3 bases: TGTGCCAGCAGTTTGCTGGGACAGGAGTCCTACGAGCAGTACTTC.

The chain employs TRBV19 and TRBJ2-1, with D tentatively TRBD1 (6 bases). The CDR3 is made up of 15 amino acids. Germline lookup yields CDR1 LNHDA and CDR2 SQIVND (reference sequence). The ends were cut back, 7 bases at V and 5 bases at J, with 18 bases in the middle. The CDR3 nucleotides read TGTGCCAGTAAGGGTCAGGACAGTGGGAACAATGAGCAGTTCTTC. The encoded protein is CASKGQDSGNNEQFF. The complete variable domain, with remaining parts taken from reference TRBV19 and TRBJ2-1, reads DGGITQSPKYLFRKEGQNVTLSCEQNLNHDAMYWYRQDPGQGLRLIYYSQIVNDFQKGDIAEGYSVSREKKESFPLTVTSAQKNPTAFYLCASKGQDSGNNEQFFGPGTRLTVL.

This sequence joins TRBV6-4 and TRBJ1-5; D unresolved. Per germline, CDR1 MRHNA and CDR2 SNTAGT. V lost 7 bases, J lost 7 bases, and 17 bases lay in between. The CDR3 has 14 amino acids. The CDR3 region has the DNA TGTGCCAGCAATAAAGGACGGAGGCGGCAGCCCCAGCATTTT. Encoded protein: CASNKGRRRQPQHF.

The chain links TRBV6-6 to TRBJ1-5, with D unclear. Looked up from germline, CDR1 is MNHNY and CDR2 is SVGAGI (reference sequence). Trimming shortened V by 6 bases and J by 5 bases, and 14 bases separated the two germline ends. The CDR3 consists of 14 residues. The CDR3 region has the DNA TGTGCCAGCAGAAGCCGCCAGGAGGATCAGCCCCAGCATTTT. This gives the protein CASRSRQEDQPQHF.

The chain uses TRBV7-2 and TRBJ1-6, with D maybe TRBD1 (5 bases). The CDR3 consists of 14 residues. V was pared by 8 bases and J by 4 bases, with 12 bases between. Germline-derived CDR1 and CDR2 are SGHTA and FQGNSA. The CDR3 spells CASVSGMYNSPLHF. CDR3 DNA: TGTGCCAGCGTGTCAGGGATGTATAATTCACCCCTCCACTTT.

This clone was counted at least ten times. The V gene is TRBV15, the J gene TRBJ2-1, with D possibly being TRBD1 (5 bases). Trimming removed 1 base from V and 5 bases from J, with 24 bases in between. This CDR3 spans 19 amino acids. Germline-derived CDR1 and CDR2 are LNHNV and YYDKDF (reference sequence). The CDR3 is CATSRAPLGRPPGDNEQFF. In nucleotides, the CDR3 is TGTGCCACCAGCAGAGCTCCGTTGGGGCGCCCTCCGGGTGACAATGAGCAGTTCTTC.

The rearrangement joins TRBV6-4 to TRBJ2-5, with 10 bases fitting TRBD2. V lost 6 bases and J lost 4; bases outside the gene matches: 14. The CDR3 extends over 17 amino acids. Germline CDR1 reads MRHNA; CDR2 reads SNTAGT. The CDR3 here is CASRAPKREGPRETQYF. The CDR3 nucleotides are TGTGCCAGCAGGGCCCCGAAGCGGGAGGGCCCAAGAGAGACCCAGTACTTC.

The chain carries TRBV2 and TRBJ2-2, with 8 bases that match TRBD1. Per the germline V gene, CDR1 is SNHLY and CDR2 is FYNNEI. Unmatched junction bases numbered 4, after V lost 5 bases and J lost 2 bases. The CDR3 runs to 15 residues. The CDR3 coding sequence is TGTGCCAGCAGTCGGACAGGGCGAAACACCGGGGAGCTGTTTTTT. It codes for CASSRTGRNTGELFF.

The chain couples TRBV3-1 (or the pseudogene TRBV3-2) to TRBJ2-7, with D perhaps TRBD1 (6 bases). V was shortened by 0 bases and J by 0 bases, with 6 bases between the two germline ends. Germline CDR1 reads LGHDT; CDR2 reads YNNKEL (reference sequence). This CDR3 region has 14 residues. CDR3 loop: CASSQDRGSYEQYF. The CDR3 DNA reads as TGTGCCAGCAGCCAAGACAGGGGCTCCTACGAGCAGTACTTC.

J is TRBJ2-5 and V is TRBV29-1, with D uncertain. The CDR3 loop spans 13 amino acids. From germline, CDR1 is SQVTM and CDR2 ANQGSEA. V was clipped by 4 bases and J by 5 bases, with 14 bases between them. The DNA for the CDR3 is TGCAGCGTTGTTCCGGGTGTTGTGGAGACCCAGTACTTC. Translated: CSVVPGVVETQYF.

The chain has TRBV29-1 and TRBJ2-7; 7 bases align to TRBD2. V shed 7 bases and J 5 bases; nucleotides not matched to a gene: 11. This CDR3 spans 13 amino acids. CDR1 SQVTM and CDR2 ANQGSEA come from the germline V gene. This CDR3 is CSAQRDPGNEQYF. The CDR3, as DNA: TGCAGCGCCCAGCGGGACCCCGGCAACGAGCAGTACTTC.

The V gene is TRBV19, the J gene TRBJ2-1, with 12 positions matching TRBD2. The CDR3 is 15 residues long. Unmatched junction bases numbered 3, after V lost 5 bases and J lost 4 bases. Looked up from germline, CDR1 is LNHDA and CDR2 is SQIVND (reference sequence). CDR3 nucleotides: TGTGCCAGTAGTCTACTAGCGGGAGGTTACAATGAGCAGTTCTTC. Translating it yields CASSLLAGGYNEQFF.

The chain is built from TRBV10-2 and TRBJ2-2, with TRBD2 matching over 11 bases. With 8 bases clipped from V and 5 bases from J, the junction kept 7 bases outside the gene matches. In germline, CDR1 is WSHSY, CDR2 SAAADI. This CDR3 spans 15 amino acids. CDR3 protein: CASGSWTSGTGELFF. As DNA, the CDR3 is TGCGCCAGCGGTTCCTGGACTAGCGGGACCGGGGAGCTGTTTTTT.

This chain links TRBV4-1 with TRBJ2-5; tentatively, D is TRBD2 (6 bases). The germline CDR1 and CDR2 sequences are MGHRA and YSYEKL. The CDR3 runs 18 residues. Trimming shortened V by 4 bases and J by 2 bases, and 23 bases separated the two germline ends. Written as DNA, the CDR3 is TGCGCCAGCAGCCGGTTGACGGCCGGACTACCCCTTCAAGAGACCCAGTACTTC. Its translation is CASSRLTAGLPLQETQYF.

The CDR3 loop is CASSQGTTSSYGYTF. The CDR3 nucleotides read TGCGCCAGCAGCCAAGGGACTACGAGCTCCTATGGCTACACCTTC. J is TRBJ1-2 and V is TRBV4-1; no reliable D call. CDR1 is MGHRA, CDR2 YSYEKL, per germline. The CDR3 totals 15 residues. V was trimmed by 1 base and J by 4 bases, leaving 13 bases between them.